This TCR beta chain was observed in a study of blood T cell repertoires in COVID-19. In the study overall: Both acute and convalescent COVID-19 samples were obtained from the United States, Italy and Spain.

The germline CDR1 and CDR2 sequences are KGHSH and LQKENI. This CDR3 is 14 amino acids long. The V and J ends lost 6 bases and 5 bases respectively, with 16 bases between them. The repertoire was sequenced with immunoSEQ multiplex PCR; TCRdb's copy has only in-frame clones and lacks some. Of some 380,000 clones in the sample, about 87% were seen once. Individuals aged about 18 to 100 years were recruited from some 26 US areas. Two negative PCRs, clearance, or symptom resolution characterized the recovered Cohort 3 donors. The sequence derives from a man under 40 who had recovered from COVID-19. The sequenced sample consisted of PBMCs or T cells enriched from blood (not recorded which). The gene calls are TRBV18 and TRBJ2-5, with D possibly being TRBD1 (6 bases). CDR3 nucleotides: TGTGCCAGCTCTCACACAGGGCAGGGGGAGACCCAGTACTTC. Protein sequence: CASSHTGQGETQYF.